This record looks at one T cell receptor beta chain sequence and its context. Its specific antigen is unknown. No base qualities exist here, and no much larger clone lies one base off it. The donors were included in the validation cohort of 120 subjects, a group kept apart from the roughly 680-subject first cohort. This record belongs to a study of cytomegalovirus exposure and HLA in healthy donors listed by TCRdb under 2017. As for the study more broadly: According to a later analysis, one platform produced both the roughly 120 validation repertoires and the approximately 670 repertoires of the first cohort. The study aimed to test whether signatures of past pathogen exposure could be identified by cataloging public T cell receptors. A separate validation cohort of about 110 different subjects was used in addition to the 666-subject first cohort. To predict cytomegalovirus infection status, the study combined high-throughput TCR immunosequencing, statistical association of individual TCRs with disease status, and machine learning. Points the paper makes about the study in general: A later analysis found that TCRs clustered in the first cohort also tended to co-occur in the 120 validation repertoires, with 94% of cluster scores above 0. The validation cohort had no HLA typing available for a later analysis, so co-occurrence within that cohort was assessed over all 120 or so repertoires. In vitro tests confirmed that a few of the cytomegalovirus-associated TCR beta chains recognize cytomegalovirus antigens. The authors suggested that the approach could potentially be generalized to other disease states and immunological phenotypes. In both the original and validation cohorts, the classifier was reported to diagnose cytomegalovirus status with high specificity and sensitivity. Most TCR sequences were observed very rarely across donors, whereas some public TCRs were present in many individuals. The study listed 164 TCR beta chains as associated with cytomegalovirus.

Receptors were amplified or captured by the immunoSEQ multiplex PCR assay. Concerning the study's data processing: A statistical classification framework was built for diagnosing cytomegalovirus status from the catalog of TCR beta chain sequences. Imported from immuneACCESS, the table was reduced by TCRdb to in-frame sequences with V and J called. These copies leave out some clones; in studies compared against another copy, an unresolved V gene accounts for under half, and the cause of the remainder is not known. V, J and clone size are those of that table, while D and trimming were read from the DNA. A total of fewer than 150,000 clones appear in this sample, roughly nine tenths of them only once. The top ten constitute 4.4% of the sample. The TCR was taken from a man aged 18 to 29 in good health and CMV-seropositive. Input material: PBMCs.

The encoded CDR3 is CASSPVGSGNTIYF. The nucleotide sequence reads as follows: TGTGCCAGCAGTCCCGTCGGTTCTGGAAACACCATATATTTT. This sequence uses TRBV7-2 and TRBJ1-3; the D gene remains uncertain. From the cysteine through the phenylalanine, the CDR3 covers 14 amino acids. This entry keeps only the CDR3 DNA: 42 bases, framed from base 1. Sequences SGHTA (CDR1) and FQGNSA (CDR2) are obtained from the germline V gene. The junction carries 10 bases between V and J, which are trimmed by 6 bases and 1 base respectively.